Below are 26 T cell receptor beta chains sequenced from a single sample in a study of blood T cells in healthy people across ages. Then a second PCR, running about 7 to 11 cycles, was carried out with a sample-barcoded 5' primer and a J-beta primer mix. In TCRdb, the 5' RACE reads were re-called with MiXCR into one record per CDR3 protein. The data hold 700,000 to 900,000 distinct CDR3 sequences, with roughly 24% observed a single time. These data also featured in a second study, about T cells of mothers and their children.

The sequenced material came from blood. Every receptor here comes from a boy aged 5-17 years in good health.

V and J are TRBV4-2 and TRBJ1-2; TRBD1 matches 9 bases. The CDR3 spans 15 residues. With 0 bases clipped from V and 6 bases from J, the junction kept 5 bases outside the gene matches. Germline CDR1 is LGHNA and CDR2 is YNFKEQ. The CDR3 is CASSQDPTGGNGYTF. In DNA, the CDR3 is TGTGCCAGCAGCCAAGACCCGACAGGGGGTAATGGCTACACCTTC.

The chain links TRBV29-1 to TRBJ2-1; 11 nucleotides match TRBD2. With 7 bases clipped from V and 8 bases from J, the junction kept 16 bases outside the gene matches. The germline V gene encodes CDR1 SQVTM and CDR2 ANQGSEA. The CDR3 sequence is 16 residues long. The CDR3 reads CSAKGKASGGPDEQFF. The CDR3 DNA follows: TGCAGCGCCAAAGGCAAGGCTAGCGGGGGGCCAGATGAGCAGTTCTTC.

Here the CDR3 DNA reads TGTGCCACCGGACTAGCGGGGGGGAGCGGCACCGGGGAGCTGTTTTTT. It encodes CATGLAGGSGTGELFF. The J gene is TRBJ2-2, the V gene TRBV10-3; 15 bases match TRBD2. CDR1 and CDR2 from the germline V gene are ENHRY and SYGVKD. The CDR3 has 16 residues. V trimming: 10 bases; J trimming: 4 bases; junction bases outside the gene matches: 7.

Many counts were recorded for this clonotype. The chain links TRBV29-1 to TRBJ2-7, with 7 bases fitting TRBD1. After removal of 4 bases from V and 0 bases from J, the junction contained 3 bases not matched to a gene. CDR1 and CDR2 from the germline V gene are SQVTM and ANQGSEA. CDR3 length equals 13 residues. CDR3: CSVGGQSSYEQYF. For the CDR3, the DNA is TGCAGCGTTGGGGGACAGTCCTCCTACGAGCAGTACTTC.

A few counts support this clonotype. The chain links TRBV7-2 to TRBJ2-5; TRBD2 matches 8 bases. J lost 9 bases, V lost 3 bases, and 6 bases had no gene match. Germline-derived CDR1 and CDR2 are SGHTA and FQGNSA. This CDR3 has 13 residues. The CDR3 loop is CASSFSGEKAQYF. The CDR3 nucleotides are TGTGCCAGCAGCTTTAGCGGGGAGAAGGCCCAGTACTTC.

This clonotype has only a few counts. The gene calls are TRBV18 and TRBJ2-7; 9 bases agree with TRBD1. V was clipped by 0 bases and J by 6 bases; unmatched bases: 9. This CDR3 has 16 residues. Germline V gene lookup returns CDR1 KGHSH and CDR2 LQKENI. The CDR3 protein is CASSPPSRDRDGEQYF. DNA of the CDR3: TGTGCCAGCTCACCACCGAGTAGGGACAGGGACGGCGAGCAGTACTTC.

The V and J genes are TRBV28 and TRBJ1-5; D uncertain. CDR3 size: 15 residues. CDR1 MDHEN and CDR2 SYDVKM come from the germline V gene. V shed 3 bases and J shed 1 base, with 10 bases lying between them. CDR3 coding DNA: TGTGCCAGCAGTTTCGAGGGAAGAAGCAATCAGCCCCAGCATTTT. Translated, it gives CASSFEGRSNQPQHF.

This clonotype has just a few counts. This rearrangement joins TRBV12-3 or TRBV12-4 to TRBJ2-5; TRBD1 aligns across 10 bases. The CDR3 extends over 16 amino acids. J gave up 8 bases and V 4 bases, and 13 bases lay outside the gene matches. The CDR3 region is CASSSPTGGSWPTQYF. The DNA of the CDR3 is TGTGCCAGCAGTTCCCCGACAGGGGGCAGTTGGCCTACCCAGTACTTC.

The rearrangement links TRBV7-3 to TRBJ2-5; no reliable D call. The V gene's germline CDR1 is SGHTA and CDR2 FQGTGA. Trimming took 4 bases from V and 5 from J, leaving 11 bases between them. The CDR3 loop spans 13 amino acids. The CDR3 spells CASSSKVDETQYF. The CDR3 DNA sequence: TGTGCCAGCAGCTCTAAGGTCGATGAGACCCAGTACTTC.

This clonotype occurred a few times. This chain links TRBV11-2 with TRBJ2-5; TRBD2 matches at 8 bases. This CDR3 is built from 14 residues. Germline V lookup: CDR1 SGHAT, CDR2 FQNNGV. V was pared by 5 bases and J by 2 bases, with 4 bases of the junction left unmatched. CDR3 nucleotides: TGTGCCAGCAGCACCGGGGGGGAGCAAGAGACCCAGTACTTC. Translating it yields CASSTGGEQETQYF.

CDR3 region: CASSEVDGAGRPADYEQYF. The CDR3 region has the DNA TGTGCCAGCAGTGAAGTCGATGGGGCAGGGCGACCAGCGGACTACGAGCAGTACTTC. The chain couples TRBV2 to TRBJ2-7; D tentatively reads TRBD1 or TRBD2 (5 bases each). The CDR3 length is 19 residues. The V gene lost 1 base and the J gene lost 3 bases, with 25 bases spanning the gap. Germline assignment: CDR1 SNHLY and CDR2 FYNNEI. Combining the CDR3 with reference TRBV2 and TRBJ2-7 gives the whole variable domain EPEVTQTPSHQVTQMGQEVILRCVPISNHLYFYWYRQILGQKVEFLVSFYNNEISEKSEIFDDQFSVERPDGSNFTLKIRSTKLEDSAMYFCASSEVDGAGRPADYEQYFGPGTRLTVT.

This clonotype has just a few counts. This chain connects TRBV7-6 to TRBJ2-7; perhaps TRBD1 as D (6 bases). Germline assignment: CDR1 SGHVS and CDR2 FNYEAQ. The CDR3 loop spans 17 amino acids. Trimming shortened V by 0 bases and J by 3 bases, and 18 bases separated the two germline ends. DNA of the CDR3: TGTGCCAGCAGCTTAGCTTTCGGGACACCGAGGGGCTACGAGCAGTACTTC. This encodes CASSLAFGTPRGYEQYF.

This clonotype was observed many times. The chain joins TRBV29-1 to TRBJ1-1; D unresolved. CDR1 is SQVTM and CDR2 is ANQGSEA in the germline V gene. The V end was cut by 3 bases, the J end by 1 base, with 9 bases between. This CDR3 is 13 amino acids long. CDR3 DNA: TGCAGCGTTGAGGGCCGGACGAACACTGAAGCTTTCTTT. Its translation: CSVEGRTNTEAFF.

This clonotype was counted between two and nine times. CDR3 amino acids: CASSEAGTENEKLFF. Here the CDR3 DNA reads TGTGCCAGCAGTGAAGCCGGGACAGAGAATGAAAAACTGTTTTTT. The V gene is TRBV2, the J gene TRBJ1-4, with TRBD1 matching 7 bases. CDR1 and CDR2 (germline): SNHLY, FYNNEI. The CDR3 consists of 15 residues. V was pared by 0 bases and J by 5 bases, with 3 bases of the junction left unmatched. The full variable domain, completed using reference TRBV2 and TRBJ1-4, is EPEVTQTPSHQVTQMGQEVILRCVPISNHLYFYWYRQILGQKVEFLVSFYNNEISEKSEIFDDQFSVERPDGSNFTLKIRSTKLEDSAMYFCASSEAGTENEKLFFGSGTQLSVL.

This clonotype has only a few counts. The gene calls are TRBV6-5 and TRBJ2-1, with TRBD1 identical over 7 bases. The J call is doubtful: the DNA matches TRBJ2-7 better. The CDR3 totals 14 residues. The germline CDR1 and CDR2 sequences are MNHEY and SVGAGI. The CDR3 reads CASSSGTVLDEQYF. The CDR3 nucleotides are TGTGCCAGCAGTTCCGGGACAGTGCTGGACGAGCAGTACTTC.

This clonotype was picked up a small number of times. This sequence joins TRBV5-1 and TRBJ2-3; TRBD2 matches at 9 bases. The CDR3 loop spans 15 amino acids. Trimming removed 1 base from V and 5 bases from J; junction bases left unmatched: 5. Germline V lookup: CDR1 SGHRS, CDR2 YFSETQ. The CDR3: CASSLRSGGQDTQYF. The CDR3, as DNA: TGCGCCAGCAGCTTGAGGAGCGGGGGGCAAGATACGCAGTATTTT.

This chain joins TRBV6-6 and TRBJ2-1; D gene ambiguous. Germline V gene sequence: CDR1 MNHNY, CDR2 SVGAGI (reference sequence). There are 13 residues in the CDR3. Between the trimmed V and J ends, which lost 6 bases and 3 bases, there was a span of 9 bases. The CDR3 bases are TGTGCCAGCAGCACAGTTCTCTACAATGAGCAGTTCTTC. It specifies CASSTVLYNEQFF.

This clonotype showed up just a few times. The chain links TRBV6-5 to TRBJ1-1, with D unclear. This CDR3 comprises 14 residues. CDR1 and CDR2 from the germline V gene are MNHEY and SVGAGI. Trimming removed 5 bases at V and 0 bases at J, with 10 bases between. In DNA, the CDR3 is TGTGCCAGCAGTCGGACCCTTCTGAACACTGAAGCTTTCTTT. It codes for CASSRTLLNTEAFF.

This clonotype has a handful of counts. The chain uses TRBV4-2 and TRBJ2-4; 9 positions agree with TRBD1. V shed 1 base, J shed 3 bases, and the junction held 16 bases outside the gene matches. This CDR3 spans 20 amino acids. Germline CDR1 and CDR2: LGHNA and YNFKEQ. CDR3 sequence reads: CASSQALRDRDPRDKNIQYF. The CDR3 nucleotides read TGTGCCAGCAGCCAAGCCCTTCGGGACAGGGATCCCCGGGACAAAAACATTCAGTACTTC.

This chain connects TRBV3-1 to TRBJ1-2; 8 nucleotides line up with TRBD1. After removal of 3 bases from V and 1 base from J, the junction contained 7 bases not matched to a gene. This CDR3 has 16 amino acids. CDR1 is LGHDT and CDR2 is YNNKEL in the germline V gene (reference sequence). CDR3 amino acids: CASSQTGDVLNYGYTF. The DNA for the CDR3 is TGTGCCAGCAGCCAGACAGGGGACGTACTTAACTATGGCTACACCTTC.

The rearrangement uses TRBV29-1 and TRBJ2-5; the D is unclear. Trimming took 3 bases from V and 1 from J, leaving 12 bases between them. There are 14 residues in the CDR3. From germline, CDR1 is SQVTM and CDR2 ANQGSEA. The CDR3 here is CSVEPWMGQETQYF. CDR3 in DNA: TGCAGCGTTGAGCCTTGGATGGGCCAAGAGACCCAGTACTTC.

This clonotype has more than one count but fewer than ten. The chain links TRBV20-1 to TRBJ2-3; no definite D call. V lost 6 bases and J 1 base, leaving 14 bases between the germline ends. This CDR3 has 14 amino acids. Germline V lookup: CDR1 DFQATT, CDR2 SNEGSKA (reference sequence). The CDR3 region is CSATTVVGTDTQYF. The DNA of the CDR3 is TGCAGTGCAACGACTGTAGTCGGCACAGATACGCAGTATTTT.

This clonotype was counted a single time. This chain connects TRBV24-1 to TRBJ2-2, with D hard to call. The V gene's germline CDR1 is KGHDR and CDR2 SFDVKD. This CDR3 has 13 amino acids. V lost 4 bases to trimming and J lost 4 bases, with 6 bases between them. CDR3 in amino acids: CATSDSTTGELFF. The CDR3 DNA follows: TGTGCCACCAGTGACTCTACCACCGGGGAGCTGTTTTTT.

V and J are TRBV2 and TRBJ1-5; D gene ambiguous. Per the germline V gene, CDR1 is SNHLY and CDR2 is FYNNEI. The V end lost 6 bases, the J end lost 5 bases, and 11 bases lay between the germline ends. This CDR3 has 13 residues. CDR3 protein: CASREQPDQPQHF. CDR3 nucleotides: TGTGCCAGCAGGGAACAGCCCGATCAGCCCCAGCATTTT.

The gene calls are TRBV5-1 and TRBJ2-1; perhaps D is TRBD1 or TRBD2 (5 bases each). Deletions cut 0 bases from V and 4 bases from J, with 11 bases between. Germline values: CDR1 SGHRS, CDR2 YFSETQ. The CDR3 contains 15 residues. The chain's CDR3 is CASSLGGATYNEQFF. CDR3 DNA sequence: TGCGCCAGCAGCTTGGGAGGGGCCACATACAATGAGCAGTTCTTC.

This chain connects TRBV24-1 to TRBJ2-5, with 8 bases aligning to TRBD1. This CDR3 has 15 residues. V dropped 4 bases and J dropped 2; count of bases not matched to a gene: 5. CDR1 and CDR2 (germline): KGHDR, SFDVKD. The CDR3 coding sequence is TGTGCCACCAGTGAGTTGGGACAGGCTCAAGAGACCCAGTACTTC. This translates into CATSELGQAQETQYF.